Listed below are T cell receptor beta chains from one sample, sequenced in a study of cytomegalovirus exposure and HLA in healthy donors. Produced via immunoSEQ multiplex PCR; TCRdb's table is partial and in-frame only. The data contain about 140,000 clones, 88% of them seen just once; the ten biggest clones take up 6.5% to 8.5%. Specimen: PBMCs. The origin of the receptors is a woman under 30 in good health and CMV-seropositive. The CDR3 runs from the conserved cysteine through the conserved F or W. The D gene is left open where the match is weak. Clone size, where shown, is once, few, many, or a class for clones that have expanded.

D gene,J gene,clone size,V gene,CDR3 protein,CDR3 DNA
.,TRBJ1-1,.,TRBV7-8,CASSLATGTEAFF,TGTGCCAGCAGCTTAGCGACGGGCACTGAAGCTTTCTTT
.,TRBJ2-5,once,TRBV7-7,CASSLAWRVGQETQYF,TGTGCTAGCAGCTTAGCGTGGCGGGTCGGCCAAGAGACCCAGTACTTC
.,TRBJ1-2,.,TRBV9,CASSVGTGSRGYTF,.
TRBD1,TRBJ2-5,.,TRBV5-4,CASSLRNRDRETQYF,TGTGCCAGCAGCCTAAGGAACCGGGACAGAGAGACCCAGTACTTC
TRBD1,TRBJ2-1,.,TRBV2,CASRWGTGVGYNEQFF,TGTGCCAGCAGGTGGGGGACAGGGGTAGGCTACAATGAGCAGTTCTTC
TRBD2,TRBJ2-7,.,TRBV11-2,CASSAATSGNVEQYF,TGTGCCAGCAGCGCCGCGACTAGCGGGAATGTGGAGCAGTACTTC
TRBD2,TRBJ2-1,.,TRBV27,CASTPPFSGAVNEQFF,TGTGCCAGCACCCCACCGTTTAGCGGGGCCGTCAATGAGCAGTTCTTC
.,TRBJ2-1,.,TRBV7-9,CASSIESNNEQFF,TGTGCCAGCAGCATCGAAAGCAACAATGAGCAGTTCTTC
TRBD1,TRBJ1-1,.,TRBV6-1,CASSETGQGGTEAFF,TGTGCCAGCAGTGAAACGGGACAGGGAGGGACTGAAGCTTTCTTT
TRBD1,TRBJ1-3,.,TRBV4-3,CASSHRDRAWNGNTIYF,TGCGCCAGCAGCCATCGGGACAGGGCTTGGAATGGAAACACCATATATTTT
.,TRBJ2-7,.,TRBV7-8,CASSLPPLGNEGYEQYF,TGTGCCAGCAGCTTACCCCCCCTGGGCAATGAGGGCTACGAGCAGTACTTC
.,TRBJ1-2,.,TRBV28,CASSPQGPPNYGYTF,TGTGCCAGCAGTCCGCAGGGGCCCCCTAACTATGGCTACACCTTC
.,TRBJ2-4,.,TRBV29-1,CSVGDTIQYF,TGCAGCGTTGGGGACACCATTCAGTACTTC
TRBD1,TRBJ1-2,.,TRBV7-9,CASSLGDREYGYTF,TGTGCCAGCAGCCTAGGGGACAGGGAATATGGCTACACCTTC
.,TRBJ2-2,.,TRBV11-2,CASGRVLSGELFF,TGTGCCAGCGGCAGGGTTTTAAGCGGGGAGCTGTTTTTT
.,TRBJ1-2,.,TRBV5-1,CASSPGWPIGVYGYTF,TGCGCCAGCAGCCCTGGATGGCCCATCGGAGTATATGGCTACACCTTC
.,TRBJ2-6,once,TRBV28,CASSRSTGSHTGANVLTF,TGTGCCAGCAGCCGAAGTACAGGATCTCATACTGGGGCCAACGTCCTGACTTTC
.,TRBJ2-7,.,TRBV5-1,CASSFRGSLTNEQYF,TGCGCCAGCAGCTTTAGGGGCAGCCTAACCAACGAGCAGTACTTC
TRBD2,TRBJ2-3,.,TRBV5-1,CASSLTSGRTDTQYF,TGCGCCAGCAGCTTGACTAGCGGGAGAACAGATACGCAGTATTTT
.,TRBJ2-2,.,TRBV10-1,CASSSSSSANTGELFF,TGCGCCAGCAGCAGTTCCTCTAGCGCGAACACCGGGGAGCTGTTTTTT
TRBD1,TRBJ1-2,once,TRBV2,CASITGTGFYGYTF,TGTGCCAGCATAACCGGGACAGGGTTCTATGGCTACACCTTC
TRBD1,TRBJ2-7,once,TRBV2,CASSVSIGQGYEQYF,TGTGCCAGCAGTGTTTCAATTGGACAGGGCTACGAGCAGTACTTC
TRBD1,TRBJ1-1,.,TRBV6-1,CASSRDSYTEAFF,TGTGCCAGCAGCCGGGACAGCTACACTGAAGCTTTCTTT
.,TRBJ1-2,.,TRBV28,CASSLGAGSYGYTF,TGTGCCAGCAGTTTAGGGGCAGGCTCCTATGGCTACACCTTC
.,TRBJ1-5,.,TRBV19,CATTPRRRDQPQHF,TGTGCCACCACTCCTCGCAGGAGGGATCAGCCCCAGCATTTT
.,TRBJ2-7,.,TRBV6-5,CASSQYRAGEQYF,TGTGCCAGCAGTCAATACAGGGCCGGCGAGCAGTACTTC
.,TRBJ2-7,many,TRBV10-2,CASSAGHEQYF,TGCGCCAGCAGTGCGGGTCACGAGCAGTACTTC
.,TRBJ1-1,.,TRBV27,CATMSVNTEAFF,TGTGCCACCATGTCAGTGAACACTGAAGCTTTCTTT
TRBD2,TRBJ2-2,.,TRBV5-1,CASSLATSGNLNTGELFF,TGCGCCAGCAGCTTGGCGACTAGCGGGAACCTTAACACCGGGGAGCTGTTTTTT
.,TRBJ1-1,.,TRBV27,CASRLNLNTEAFF,TGTGCCAGCAGACTTAATTTAAACACTGAAGCTTTCTTT
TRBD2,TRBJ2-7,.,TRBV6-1,CASSATLAGVEQYF,TGTGCCAGCAGTGCGACGTTAGCGGGAGTCGAGCAGTACTTC
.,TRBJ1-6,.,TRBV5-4,CASSPDSNSPLHF,TGTGCCAGCAGCCCAGATTCCAATTCACCCCTCCACTTT
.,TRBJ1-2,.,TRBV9,CASSVAATAYGYTF,TGTGCCAGCAGCGTAGCGGCGACAGCCTATGGCTACACCTTC
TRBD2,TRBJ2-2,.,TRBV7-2,CASSGRKRGGAGTGELFF,TGTGCCAGCAGCGGGCGGAAGCGGGGGGGCGCTGGGACCGGGGAGCTGTTTTTT
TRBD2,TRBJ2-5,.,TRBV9,CASSVETSGGIETQYF,TGTGCCAGCAGCGTAGAGACTAGCGGGGGCATAGAGACCCAGTACTTC
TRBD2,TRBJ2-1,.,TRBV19,CASTYQPGTSSEQFF,TGTGCCAGTACCTATCAGCCAGGGACTAGCTCTGAGCAGTTCTTC
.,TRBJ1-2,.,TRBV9,CASSVAYYGYTF,TGTGCCAGCAGCGTAGCGTACTATGGCTACACCTTC
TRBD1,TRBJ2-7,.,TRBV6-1,CASSEFSSGQGAYEQYF,TGTGCCAGCAGTGAATTCTCCTCCGGACAGGGGGCCTACGAGCAGTACTTC
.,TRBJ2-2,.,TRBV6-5,CASSYALSNTGELFF,TGTGCCAGCAGTTACGCTCTGAGCAACACCGGGGAGCTGTTTTTT
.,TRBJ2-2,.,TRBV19,CASRMQRDWNTGELFF,TGTGCCAGTAGGATGCAGAGGGACTGGAACACCGGGGAGCTGTTTTTT
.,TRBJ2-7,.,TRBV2,CASSEGGALYEQYF,TGTGCCAGCAGTGAGGGGGGGGCACTCTACGAGCAGTACTTC
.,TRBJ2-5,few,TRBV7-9,CASSPDSPRETQYF,TGTGCCAGCAGCCCAGACTCTCCCCGGGAGACCCAGTACTTC
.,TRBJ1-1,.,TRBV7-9,CASSALGVPEAFF,TGTGCCAGCAGCGCCCTAGGAGTCCCAGAAGCTTTCTTT
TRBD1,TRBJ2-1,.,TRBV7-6,CASSLGVGQGRDEQFF,TGTGCCAGCAGCTTAGGGGTGGGACAGGGTAGGGATGAGCAGTTCTTC
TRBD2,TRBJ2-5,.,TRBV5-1,CASSSTGGSQETQYF,TGCGCCAGCAGCTCGACGGGAGGGTCACAAGAGACCCAGTACTTC
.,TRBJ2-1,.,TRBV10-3,CASQGDHEQFF,TGTGCCTCCCAGGGTGACCATGAGCAGTTCTTC
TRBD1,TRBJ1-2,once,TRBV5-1,CASSLGTGGNYGYTF,TGCGCCAGCAGCTTGGGGACAGGGGGGAACTATGGCTACACCTTC
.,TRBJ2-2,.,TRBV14,CASRLENTGELFF,TGTGCCAGCAGATTAGAGAACACCGGGGAGCTGTTTTTT
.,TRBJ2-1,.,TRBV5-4,CASRQDTDNEQFF,TGTGCCAGCAGGCAAGACACTGACAATGAGCAGTTCTTC
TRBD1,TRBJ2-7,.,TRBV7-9,CASSSGTGRLYEQYF,TGTGCCAGCAGCTCCGGGACAGGGCGACTCTACGAGCAGTACTTC
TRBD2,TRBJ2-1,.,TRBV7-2,CASSAGLAGHNEQFF,TGTGCCAGCAGCGCGGGACTAGCGGGCCACAATGAGCAGTTCTTC
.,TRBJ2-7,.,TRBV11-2,CASSLWGETYEQYF,TGTGCCAGCAGCTTATGGGGGGAAACCTACGAGCAGTACTTC
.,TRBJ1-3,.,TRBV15,CATAGDSGNTIYF,TGTGCCACCGCAGGTGACTCTGGAAACACCATATATTTT